The clone carrying this T cell receptor (beta chain) was observed a handful of times. The antigen is undetermined. Per germline, CDR1 MNHEY and CDR2 SVGAGI. J lost 0 bases, V lost 0 bases, and 7 bases had no gene match. The CDR3 covers 19 residues. The data stem from a study of response to subunit inactivated influenza vaccine. The study, taken as a whole, reports: The authors offered the suggestion that each seasonal influenza vaccination recruits few new T cells.

TCRdb passed the RT-PCR reads through MiXCR, listing each CDR3 protein once. The table shows around 600,000 distinct CDR3 sequences, with roughly 12% occurring only once. This same sample was also part of a study on T cells expressing NK-cell markers. This second study says: The authors made TCR beta cDNA libraries by 5'RACE template switching. This switching added a universal primer site and UMIs. Out of eight donors sequenced, seven tested HCMV-seropositive and the remaining one seronegative. For several experiments, T cell sorting was restricted to the alpha-beta TCR population by means of an anti-gamma-delta TCR antibody.

The starting material was PBMCs from blood, obtained on the day of vaccination. The receptor was derived from a man aged 50-60 years who received an inactivated influenza vaccine. This chain links TRBV6-5 with TRBJ2-3; 12 nucleotides agree with TRBD2. The CDR3 coding sequence is TGTGCCAGCAGTTACTCGTGGCTAGCGGGAGGGTCTAGCACAGATACGCAGTATTTT. This codes for CASSYSWLAGGSSTDTQYF.